This record looks at one T cell receptor beta chain sequence and its context. The record originates from a study of low-dose radiotherapy and immunotherapy resistance in tumors. As to time point: after trial treatment. Treatment given: LDRT plus nivolumab, ipilimumab, low-dose cyclophosphamide and aspirin (RACIN trial). CDR3 length: 13 amino acids. Trimming removed 4 bases from V and 5 bases from J, with 11 bases in between. Germline V gene data show CDR1 as SNHLY and CDR2 as FYNNEI. Alpha and beta chains were covered, as first-strand cDNA relied on TRAV- and TRBV-specific primers. It was with a constant-region primer and a V-primer adapter that TCRs were amplified over approximately 18 PCR cycles. TCRdb ran MiXCR on the reads and lists one entry per CDR3 protein. This table holds roughly 38,000 distinct CDR3 sequences, about 20% found once.

The TCR comes from a female donor with ovarian cancer. The specimen was PBMCs, collected after low-dose radiotherapy plus immunotherapy. The chain links TRBV2 to TRBJ2-5, with D perhaps matching TRBD1 or TRBD2 (5 bases each). CDR3 nucleotide sequence: TGTGCCAGCAGTGGCCCCGGGACCGAGACCCAGTACTTC. Translation: CASSGPGTETQYF.